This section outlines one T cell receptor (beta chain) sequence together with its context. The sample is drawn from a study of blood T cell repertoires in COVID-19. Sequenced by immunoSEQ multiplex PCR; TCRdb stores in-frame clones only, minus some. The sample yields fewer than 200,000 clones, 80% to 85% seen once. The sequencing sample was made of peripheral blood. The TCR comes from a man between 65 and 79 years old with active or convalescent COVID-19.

The CDR3 loop reads CASSTTGRSYNSPLHF. Written as DNA, the CDR3 is TGCGCCAGCAGCACCACAGGGAGATCCTATAATTCACCCCTCCACTTT. The chain has TRBV5-1 and TRBJ1-6; perhaps TRBD1 as D (6 bases). V lost 4 bases and J 1 base, leaving 12 bases between the germline ends. Germline V lookup: CDR1 SGHRS, CDR2 YFSETQ. The CDR3 extends over 16 amino acids. The full variable domain, rest sourced from reference TRBV5-1 and TRBJ1-6, is KAGVTQTPRYLIKTRGQQVTLSCSPISGHRSVSWYQQTPGQGLQFLFEYFSETQRNKGNFPGRFSGRQFSNSRSEMNVSTLELGDSALYLCASSTTGRSYNSPLHFGNGTRLTVT.